This entry lists 10 T cell receptor beta chains sequenced from one sample in a study of blood T cell repertoires in COVID-19. Assay used: immunoSEQ multiplex PCR; TCRdb lists only in-frame clones, some missing. The sample gives more than 200,000 clones, approximately 84% of which show up once; about 8% is in the top ten. Sequenced: peripheral blood. The receptors derive from a woman of 80 years or more with acute or convalescent COVID-19.

The V gene is TRBV6-5, the J gene TRBJ1-1; tentatively, D is TRBD1 (6 bases). Trimming took 6 bases from V and 7 from J, leaving 18 bases between them. Germline V lookup: CDR1 MNHEY, CDR2 SVGAGI. The CDR3 has 14 amino acids. The CDR3 nucleotides read TGTGCCAGCAGGGTTGTGACAGGTGGGGGTGAAGCTTTCTTT. Its protein product is CASRVVTGGGEAFF.

This chain uses TRBV28 with TRBJ1-5; TRBD1 matches 7 bases. The length of the CDR3 is 16 residues. Germline CDR1 and CDR2: MDHEN and SYDVKM. Losses at the gene ends were 6 bases for V and 2 bases for J; bases not matched to a gene: 10. CDR3 residues: CASRPPGTAGNQPQHF. The CDR3 nucleotides are TGTGCCAGCAGACCCCCCGGGACAGCGGGCAATCAGCCCCAGCATTTT.

The chain couples TRBV2 to TRBJ2-7; TRBD1 matches 7 bases. The V and J ends lost 5 bases and 3 bases, in that order; junction bases with no gene match: 7. Germline V gene data show CDR1 as SNHLY and CDR2 as FYNNEI. The CDR3 is 14 amino acids. CDR3 sequence: CASSKQGSGYEQYF. The CDR3 DNA reads TGTGCCAGCAGTAAACAGGGGTCAGGCTACGAGCAGTACTTC.

This clone was seen a few times. This chain uses TRBV7-8 with TRBJ2-2, with D tentatively TRBD2 (6 bases). Germline assignment: CDR1 SGHVS and CDR2 FQNEAQ. This CDR3 region has 15 residues. V lost 6 bases, J lost 1 base, and 12 bases lay in between. CDR3 in DNA: TGTGCCAGCAGGGGGGGACCAGTGAACACCGGGGAGCTGTTTTTT. The encoded protein is CASRGGPVNTGELFF.

CDR3 region: CASSLVGSQDYEQYF. CDR3 sequence (DNA): TGTGCCAGCAGCTTGGTTGGTTCGCAGGATTACGAGCAGTACTTC. V and J are TRBV5-5 and TRBJ2-7, with D uncertain. The CDR3 length is 15 residues. Per germline, CDR1 SGHKS and CDR2 YYEKEE (reference sequence). Trimming took off 0 bases at V and 4 bases at J, with 14 bases between the two ends. Together with reference TRBV5-5 and TRBJ2-7, the CDR3 gives the full variable domain: DAGVTQSPTHLIKTRGQQVTLRCSPISGHKSVSWYQQVLGQGPQFIFQYYEKEERGRGNFPDRFSARQFPNYSSELNVNALLLGDSALYLCASSLVGSQDYEQYFGPGTRLTVT.

The chain links TRBV6-1 to TRBJ1-2; 7 bases are a match to TRBD1. The CDR3 extends over 16 amino acids. The V gene's germline CDR1 is MNHNS and CDR2 SASEGT. V dropped 0 bases and J dropped 3; count of bases not matched to a gene: 7. The CDR3 is CASSEAVWDSHYGYTF. The CDR3 DNA is TGTGCCAGCAGTGAAGCGGTGTGGGACAGTCACTATGGCTACACCTTC.

This chain uses TRBV5-6 with TRBJ1-1; D perhaps matches TRBD1 (6 bases). V dropped 3 bases and J dropped 2 bases, with 14 bases sitting between them. The germline gives CDR1 SGHDT, CDR2 YYEEEE. The CDR3 loop spans 15 amino acids. CDR3 nucleotides: TGTGCCAGCAGCTCGAAAGCGACAGGCAACACTGAAGCTTTCTTT. It yields the protein CASSSKATGNTEAFF.

In this sample, this clone turned up once. The V call is TRBV9, the J call TRBJ2-3; TRBD2 matches 9 bases. Germline V gives CDR1 SGDLS, CDR2 YYNGEE. V shed 4 bases and J 2 bases; nucleotides not matched to a gene: 14. This CDR3 is 18 amino acids long. CDR3 nucleotides: TGTGCCAGCAGCCCCAATGGAGCGGGGGGCGACCTCACAGATACGCAGTATTTT. Protein sequence: CASSPNGAGGDLTDTQYF.

V gene TRBV5-4 combines with J gene TRBJ2-5, with 7 bases that match TRBD2. V was clipped by 10 bases and J by 0 bases; unmatched bases: 3. The CDR3 contains 12 residues. Germline V gives CDR1 SGHNT, CDR2 YYREEE (reference sequence). The CDR3 here is CAAGRDQETQYF. The DNA of the CDR3 is TGTGCCGCGGGGAGGGACCAAGAGACCCAGTACTTC.

The V call is TRBV19, the J call TRBJ2-3, with TRBD2 matching 12 bases. This CDR3 contains 17 residues. Unmatched junction bases numbered 10, after V lost 6 bases and J lost 3 bases. Germline V gene data show CDR1 as LNHDA and CDR2 as SQIVND (reference sequence). The CDR3 region has the DNA TGTGCCAGTAGATCGACTAGCGGGGGATGGGTTACAGATACGCAGTATTTT. Translation gives CASRSTSGGWVTDTQYF. The full variable domain, its missing parts supplied by reference TRBV19 and TRBJ2-3, is DGGITQSPKYLFRKEGQNVTLSCEQNLNHDAMYWYRQDPGQGLRLIYYSQIVNDFQKGDIAEGYSVSREKKESFPLTVTSAQKNPTAFYLCASRSTSGGWVTDTQYFGPGTRLTVL.